The source of this TCR beta chain is a study of cytomegalovirus exposure and HLA in healthy donors. The PCR used 60 Vbeta and 13 Jbeta primers. Sequenced by immunoSEQ multiplex PCR; TCRdb stores in-frame clones only, minus some. The data show roughly 150,000 clones, with roughly a tenth seen just once and over 1.5% held by the top ten. V dropped 5 bases and J dropped 4; count of bases not matched to a gene: 10. CDR1 is LGHNA, CDR2 YSLEER, per germline. The CDR3 spans 16 residues. Findings and caveats of the study: When the data were analyzed later, several of the most significant clusters appeared to be linked to common viral pathogens. On later analysis, the bulk of CMV-associated TCR beta chains appeared to be HLA-restricted. Upon later analysis, HLA-associated TCR beta chains proved more clonally expanded than other, equally common chains.

On this clone itself: Its antigen is unknown.

The receptor was derived from a male donor in good health and CMV-seronegative. The chain is built from TRBV4-3 and TRBJ2-2; TRBD1 matches 7 bases. The sequencing sample was made of PBMCs. CDR3 DNA sequence: TGCGCCAGCAGCTATCAGACAGGGTACGGCACCGGGGAGCTGTTTTTT. Its translation is CASSYQTGYGTGELFF.